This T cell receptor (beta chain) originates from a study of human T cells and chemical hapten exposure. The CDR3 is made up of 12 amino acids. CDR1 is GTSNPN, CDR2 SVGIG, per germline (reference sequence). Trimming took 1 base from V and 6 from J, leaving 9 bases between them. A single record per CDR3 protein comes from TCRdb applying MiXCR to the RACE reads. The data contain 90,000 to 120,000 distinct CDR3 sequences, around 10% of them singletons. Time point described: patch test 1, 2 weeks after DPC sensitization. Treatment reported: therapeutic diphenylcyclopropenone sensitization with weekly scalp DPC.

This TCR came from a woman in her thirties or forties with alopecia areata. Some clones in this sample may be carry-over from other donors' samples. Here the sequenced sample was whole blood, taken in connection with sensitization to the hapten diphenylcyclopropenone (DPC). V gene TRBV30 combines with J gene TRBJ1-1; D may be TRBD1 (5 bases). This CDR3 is CAWSDRGAEAFF. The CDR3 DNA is TGTGCCTGGAGTGACCGAGGGGCTGAAGCTTTCTTT.